The clone carrying this T cell receptor beta chain came up once. Only in-frame clones appear in the TCRdb table, and some are missing; sequencing was by immunoSEQ multiplex PCR. The sample lists 150,000 or so clones, around 84% seen once, with over 12% in the top ten. This entry comes from a study of blood T cell repertoires in COVID-19. About the research overall: The United States, Italy and Spain supplied acute and convalescent COVID-19 samples.

CDR1 SGHRS and CDR2 YFSETQ come from the germline V gene. Unmatched junction bases numbered 8, after V lost 2 bases and J lost 4 bases. The CDR3 spans 16 residues. Residents of about two dozen US areas, aged roughly 18 to 89 years, made up the participants. Participants' own reports of clinical history determined their cohort assignment. This chain connects TRBV5-1 to TRBJ2-7; 11 bases match TRBD1. The sequence derives from a man in his forties or fifties who had recovered from COVID-19. Sequencing used PBMCs or T cells enriched from blood (not recorded which). The CDR3 is CASSFLRGQGGYEQYF. CDR3 DNA sequence: TGCGCCAGCAGCTTTCTTCGGGGACAGGGGGGATACGAGCAGTACTTC.